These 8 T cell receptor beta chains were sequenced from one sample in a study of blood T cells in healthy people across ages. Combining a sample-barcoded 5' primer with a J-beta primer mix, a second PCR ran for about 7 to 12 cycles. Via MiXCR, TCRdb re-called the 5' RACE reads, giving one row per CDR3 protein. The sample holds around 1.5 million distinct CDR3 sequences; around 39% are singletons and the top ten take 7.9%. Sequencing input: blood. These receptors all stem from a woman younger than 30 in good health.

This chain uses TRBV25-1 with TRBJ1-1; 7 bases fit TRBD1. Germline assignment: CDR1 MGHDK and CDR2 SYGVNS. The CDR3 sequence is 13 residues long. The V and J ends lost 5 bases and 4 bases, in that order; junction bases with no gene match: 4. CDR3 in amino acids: CASSNAGGTEAFF. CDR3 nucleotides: TGTGCCAGCAGTAATGCAGGGGGCACTGAAGCTTTCTTT.

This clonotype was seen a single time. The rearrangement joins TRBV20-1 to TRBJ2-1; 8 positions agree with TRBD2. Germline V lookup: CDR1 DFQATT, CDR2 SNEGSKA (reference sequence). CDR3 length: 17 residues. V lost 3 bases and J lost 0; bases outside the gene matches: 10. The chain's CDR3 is CSASESGSSSSYNEQFF. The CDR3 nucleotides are TGCAGTGCTAGTGAGAGCGGGAGTTCGTCCTCCTACAATGAGCAGTTCTTC.

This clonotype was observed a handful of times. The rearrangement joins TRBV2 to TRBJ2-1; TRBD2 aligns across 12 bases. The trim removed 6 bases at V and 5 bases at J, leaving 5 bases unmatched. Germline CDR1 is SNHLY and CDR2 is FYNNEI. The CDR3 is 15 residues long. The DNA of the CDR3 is TGTGCCAGCAGGGAGACTAGCGGGGGAAACAATGAGCAGTTCTTC. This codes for CASRETSGGNNEQFF.

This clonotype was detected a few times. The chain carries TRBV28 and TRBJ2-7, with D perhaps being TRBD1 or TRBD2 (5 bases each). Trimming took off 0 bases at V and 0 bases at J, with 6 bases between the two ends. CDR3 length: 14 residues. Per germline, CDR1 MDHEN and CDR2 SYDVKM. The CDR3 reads CASSLWGVSYEQYF. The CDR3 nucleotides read TGTGCCAGCAGTTTATGGGGGGTCTCCTACGAGCAGTACTTC.

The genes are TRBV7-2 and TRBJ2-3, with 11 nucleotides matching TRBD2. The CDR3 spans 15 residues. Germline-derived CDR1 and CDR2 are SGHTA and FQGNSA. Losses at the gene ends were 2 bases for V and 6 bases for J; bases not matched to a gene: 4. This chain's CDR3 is CASSLTTSGSDTQYF. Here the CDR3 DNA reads TGTGCCAGCAGCTTAACTACTAGCGGGAGTGATACGCAGTATTTT. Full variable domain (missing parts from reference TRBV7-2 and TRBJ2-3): GAGVSQSPSNKVTEKGKDVELRCDPISGHTALYWYRQSLGQGLEFLIYFQGNSAPDKSGLPSDRFSAERTGGSVSTLTIQRTQQEDSAVYLCASSLTTSGSDTQYFGPGTRLTVL.

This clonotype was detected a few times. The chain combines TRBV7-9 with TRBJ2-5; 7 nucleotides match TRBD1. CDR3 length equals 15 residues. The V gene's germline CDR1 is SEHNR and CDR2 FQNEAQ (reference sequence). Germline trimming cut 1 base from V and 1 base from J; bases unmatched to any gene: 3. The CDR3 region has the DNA TGTGCCAGCAGCTTAGTAGGACAGGCCCAAGAGACCCAGTACTTC. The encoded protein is CASSLVGQAQETQYF.

The CDR3 nucleotides read TGTGCCAGCAGTTTTCGGATCAATAATGAAAAACTGTTTTTT. Amino acid sequence: CASSFRINNEKLFF. The rearrangement joins TRBV12-3 or TRBV12-4 to TRBJ1-4, with D hard to call. Trimming shortened V by 3 bases and J by 4 bases, and 9 bases separated the two germline ends. This CDR3 spans 14 amino acids.

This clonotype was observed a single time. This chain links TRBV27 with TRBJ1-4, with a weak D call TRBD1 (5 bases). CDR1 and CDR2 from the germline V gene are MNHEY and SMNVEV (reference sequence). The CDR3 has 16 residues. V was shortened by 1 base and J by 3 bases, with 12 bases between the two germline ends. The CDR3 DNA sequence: TGTGCCAGCAGTTTATTTCCGGGGCGGGCTAATGAAAAACTGTTTTTT. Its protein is CASSLFPGRANEKLFF. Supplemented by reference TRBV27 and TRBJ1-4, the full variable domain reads EAQVTQNPRYLITVTGKKLTVTCSQNMNHEYMSWYRQDPGLGLRQIYYSMNVEVTDKGDVPEGYKVSRKEKRNFPLILESPSPNQTSLYFCASSLFPGRANEKLFFGSGTQLSVL.